One and the same sample provided the 8 T cell receptor beta chains below, sequenced in a study of T cells in tumors and immune-related adverse events. Sequencing used immunoSEQ multiplex PCR; TCRdb keeps in-frame clones, though not all of them. The table includes around 4,500 clones, around 82% detected once. Here the sequenced sample was skin tissue, taken from a patient treated with anti-PD-1 therapy. The receptors were gathered from a female donor with metastatic renal cell carcinoma.

This chain uses TRBV2 with TRBJ1-2, with D uncertain. In germline, CDR1 is SNHLY, CDR2 FYNNEI. The germline V and J ends were trimmed by 10 bases and 6 bases, with 9 bases remaining between them. The CDR3 is made up of 10 amino acids. Here the CDR3 DNA reads TGTGCCACCATTAGGGATGGCTACACCTTC. Translation gives CATIRDGYTF.

The rearrangement joins TRBV5-4 to TRBJ2-1; no reliable D call. Trimming shortened V by 4 bases and J by 4 bases, and 3 bases separated the two germline ends. Germline V gene sequence: CDR1 SGHNT, CDR2 YYREEE (reference sequence). The CDR3 covers 11 residues. This CDR3 reads CASSRYNEQFF. CDR3 coding DNA: TGTGCCAGCAGCCGTTACAATGAGCAGTTCTTC. Based on the CDR3 plus reference TRBV5-4 and TRBJ2-1, the full variable domain is ETGVTQSPTHLIKTRGQQVTLRCSSQSGHNTVSWYQQALGQGPQFIFQYYREEENGRGNFPPRFSGLQFPNYSSELNVNALELDDSALYLCASSRYNEQFFGPGTRLTVL.

CDR3 sequence: CASSPRGAGGRSSEQFF. The CDR3 DNA sequence: TGTGCCAGCAGCCCCCGGGGAGCGGGGGGGAGATCCTCTGAGCAGTTCTTC. The gene calls are TRBV13 and TRBJ2-1; TRBD2 agrees at 10 bases. V shed 5 bases, J shed 9 bases, and the junction held 16 bases outside the gene matches. In germline, CDR1 is PRHDT, CDR2 FYEKMQ (reference sequence). The CDR3 consists of 17 residues. Supplemented by reference TRBV13 and TRBJ2-1, the full variable domain reads AAGVIQSPRHLIKEKRETATLKCYPIPRHDTVYWYQQGPGQDPQFLISFYEKMQSDKGSIPDRFSAQQFSDYHSELNMSSLELGDSALYFCASSPRGAGGRSSEQFFGPGTRLTVL.

This clone was counted only a few times. The chain combines TRBV14 with TRBJ2-5; no reliable D call. V was pared by 0 bases and J by 3 bases, with 8 bases between. This CDR3 is built from 14 residues. Germline assignment: CDR1 SGHDN and CDR2 FVKESK. The CDR3 DNA reads as TGTGCCAGCAGCCAAGACAAATGGGAAGAGACCCAGTACTTC. It encodes CASSQDKWEETQYF. The full variable domain, with the rest looked up from reference TRBV14 and TRBJ2-5, is EAGVTQFPSHSVIEKGQTVTLRCDPISGHDNLYWYRRVMGKEIKFLLHFVKESKQDESGMPNNRFLAERTGGTYSTLKVQPAELEDSGVYFCASSQDKWEETQYFGPGTRLLVL.

This clone occurred a few times. The chain is built from TRBV11-2 and TRBJ2-2; the D gene could be TRBD1 or TRBD2 (5 bases each). Per germline, CDR1 SGHAT and CDR2 FQNNGV. This CDR3 has 13 residues. Trimming cost V 5 bases and J 6 bases, with 10 bases left between them. The CDR3 loop is CASSGDAPGELFF. CDR3 in DNA: TGTGCCAGCAGCGGGGACGCGCCCGGGGAGCTGTTTTTT.

The chain joins TRBV6-1 to TRBJ2-1; 7 bases line up with TRBD2. Germline V gives CDR1 MNHNS, CDR2 SASEGT. Germline trimming cut 2 bases from V and 1 base from J; bases unmatched to any gene: 2. CDR3 size: 15 residues. The CDR3 protein is CASSESSGSYNEQFF. The CDR3 nucleotides read TGTGCCAGCAGTGAATCTAGCGGATCCTACAATGAGCAGTTCTTC.

The CDR3 is CASTVTANYGYTF. The CDR3 DNA is TGTGCCAGTACCGTGACAGCTAACTATGGCTACACCTTC. The chain couples TRBV19 to TRBJ1-2, with D tentatively TRBD1 (5 bases). CDR1 and CDR2 (germline): LNHDA, SQIVND (reference sequence). This CDR3 is built from 13 residues. The V and J ends lost 7 bases and 0 bases respectively, with 9 bases between them. Combining the CDR3 with reference TRBV19 and TRBJ1-2 gives the whole variable domain DGGITQSPKYLFRKEGQNVTLSCEQNLNHDAMYWYRQDPGQGLRLIYYSQIVNDFQKGDIAEGYSVSREKKESFPLTVTSAQKNPTAFYLCASTVTANYGYTFGSGTRLTVV.

The chain recombines TRBV10-3 with TRBJ1-3; D is unclear. The CDR3 runs 16 residues. Germline V lookup: CDR1 ENHRY, CDR2 SYGVKD. V was pared by 2 bases and J by 1 base, with 12 bases between. The CDR3 here is CAISETQSVSGNTIYF. In DNA form, the CDR3 reads TGTGCCATCAGTGAGACTCAGTCTGTGTCTGGAAACACCATATATTTT.